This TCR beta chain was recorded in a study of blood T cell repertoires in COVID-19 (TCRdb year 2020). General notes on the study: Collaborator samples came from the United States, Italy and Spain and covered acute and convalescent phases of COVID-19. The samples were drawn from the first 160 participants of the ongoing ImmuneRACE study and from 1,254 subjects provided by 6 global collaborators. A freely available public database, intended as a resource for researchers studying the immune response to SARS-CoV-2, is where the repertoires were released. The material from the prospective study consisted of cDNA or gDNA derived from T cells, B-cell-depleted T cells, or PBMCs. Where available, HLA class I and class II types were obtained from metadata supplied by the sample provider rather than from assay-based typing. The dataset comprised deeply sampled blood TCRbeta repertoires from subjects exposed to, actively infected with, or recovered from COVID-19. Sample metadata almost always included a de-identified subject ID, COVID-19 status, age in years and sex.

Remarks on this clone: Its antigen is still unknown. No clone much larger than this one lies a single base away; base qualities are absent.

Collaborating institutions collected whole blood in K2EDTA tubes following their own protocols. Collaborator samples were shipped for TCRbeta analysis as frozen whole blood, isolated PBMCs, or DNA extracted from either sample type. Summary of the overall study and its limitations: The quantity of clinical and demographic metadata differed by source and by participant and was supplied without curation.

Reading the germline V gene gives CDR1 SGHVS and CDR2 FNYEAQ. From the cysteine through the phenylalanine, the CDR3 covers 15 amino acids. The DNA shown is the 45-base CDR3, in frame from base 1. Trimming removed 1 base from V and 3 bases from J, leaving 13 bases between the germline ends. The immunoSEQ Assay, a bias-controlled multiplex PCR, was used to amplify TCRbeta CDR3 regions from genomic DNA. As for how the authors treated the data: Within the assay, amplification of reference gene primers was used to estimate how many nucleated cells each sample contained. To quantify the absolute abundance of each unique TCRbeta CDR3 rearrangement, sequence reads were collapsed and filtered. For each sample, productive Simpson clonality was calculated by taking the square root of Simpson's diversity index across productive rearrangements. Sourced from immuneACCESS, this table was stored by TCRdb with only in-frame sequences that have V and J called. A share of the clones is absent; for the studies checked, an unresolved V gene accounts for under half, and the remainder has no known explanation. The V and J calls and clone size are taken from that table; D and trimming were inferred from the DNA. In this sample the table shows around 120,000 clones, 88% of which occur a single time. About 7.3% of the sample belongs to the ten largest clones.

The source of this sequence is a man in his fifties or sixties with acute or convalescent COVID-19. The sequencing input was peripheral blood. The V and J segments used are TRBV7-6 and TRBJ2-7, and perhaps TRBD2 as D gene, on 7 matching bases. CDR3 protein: CASSLGGGAIYEQYF. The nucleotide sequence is TGTGCCAGCAGCTTAGGTGGGGGGGCTATCTACGAGCAGTACTTC.